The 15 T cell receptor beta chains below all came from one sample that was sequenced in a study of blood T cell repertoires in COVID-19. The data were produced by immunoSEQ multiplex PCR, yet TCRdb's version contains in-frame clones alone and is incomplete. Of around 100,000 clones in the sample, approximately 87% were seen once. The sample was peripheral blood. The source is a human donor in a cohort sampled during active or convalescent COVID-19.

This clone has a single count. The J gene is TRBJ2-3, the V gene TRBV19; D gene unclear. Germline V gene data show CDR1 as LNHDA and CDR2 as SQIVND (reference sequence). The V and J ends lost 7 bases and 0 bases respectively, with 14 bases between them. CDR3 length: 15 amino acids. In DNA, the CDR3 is TGTGCCAGTACCCCAACCCCCACTAGCACAGATACGCAGTATTTT. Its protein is CASTPTPTSTDTQYF.

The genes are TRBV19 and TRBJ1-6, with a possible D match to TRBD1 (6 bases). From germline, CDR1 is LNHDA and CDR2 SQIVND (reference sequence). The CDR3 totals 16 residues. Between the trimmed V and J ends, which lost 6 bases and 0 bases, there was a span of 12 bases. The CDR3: CASRWTVNSYNSPLHF. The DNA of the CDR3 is TGTGCCAGTAGGTGGACAGTGAACTCCTATAATTCACCCCTCCACTTT.

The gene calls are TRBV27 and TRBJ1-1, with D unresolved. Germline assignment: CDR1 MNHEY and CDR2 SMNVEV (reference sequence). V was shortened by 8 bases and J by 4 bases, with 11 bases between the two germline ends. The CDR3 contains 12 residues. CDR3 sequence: CASWRMGTEAFF. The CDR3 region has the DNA TGTGCCAGCTGGCGGATGGGCACTGAAGCTTTCTTT.

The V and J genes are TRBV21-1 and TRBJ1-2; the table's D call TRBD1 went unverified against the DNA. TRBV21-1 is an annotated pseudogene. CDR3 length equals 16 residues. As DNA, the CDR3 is TGTGCCAGCAGCAACCATTTTCCGACAGGTCGGGATGGCTACACCTTC. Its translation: CASSNHFPTGRDGYTF.

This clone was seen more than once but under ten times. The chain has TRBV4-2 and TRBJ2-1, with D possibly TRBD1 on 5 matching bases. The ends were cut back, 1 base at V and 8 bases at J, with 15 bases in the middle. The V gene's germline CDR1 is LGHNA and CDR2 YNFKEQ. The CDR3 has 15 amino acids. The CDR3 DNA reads TGTGCCAGCAGCCAAGTGGGAACAGGTAGAGATGAGCAGTTCTTC. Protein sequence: CASSQVGTGRDEQFF.

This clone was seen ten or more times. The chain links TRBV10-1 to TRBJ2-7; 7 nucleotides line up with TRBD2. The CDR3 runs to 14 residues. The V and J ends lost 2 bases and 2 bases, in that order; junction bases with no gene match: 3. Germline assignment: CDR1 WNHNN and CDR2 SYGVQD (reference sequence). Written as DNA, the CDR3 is TGCGCCAGCAGTGAGGCGGGGGAAACCTACGAGCAGTACTTC. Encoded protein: CASSEAGETYEQYF.

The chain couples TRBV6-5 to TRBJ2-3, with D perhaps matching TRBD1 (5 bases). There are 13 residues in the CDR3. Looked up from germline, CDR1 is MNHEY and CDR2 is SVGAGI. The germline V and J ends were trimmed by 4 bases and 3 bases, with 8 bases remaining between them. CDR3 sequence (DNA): TGTGCCAGCAGTTCGCCAGGGACAGATACGCAGTATTTT. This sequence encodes CASSSPGTDTQYF.

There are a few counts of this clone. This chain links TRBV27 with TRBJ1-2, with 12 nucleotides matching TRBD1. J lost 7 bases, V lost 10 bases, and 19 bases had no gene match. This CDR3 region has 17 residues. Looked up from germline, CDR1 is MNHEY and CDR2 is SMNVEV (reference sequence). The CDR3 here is CAIGTVGTGGASRGYTF. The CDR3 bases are TGTGCCATCGGAACTGTGGGGACAGGGGGCGCGTCTCGTGGCTACACCTTC.

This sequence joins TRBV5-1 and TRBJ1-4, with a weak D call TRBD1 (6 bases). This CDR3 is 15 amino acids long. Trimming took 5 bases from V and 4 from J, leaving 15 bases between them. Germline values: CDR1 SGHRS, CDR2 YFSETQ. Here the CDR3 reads CASSPQGNHNEKLFF. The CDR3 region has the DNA TGCGCCAGCAGTCCTCAGGGGAATCATAATGAAAAACTGTTTTTT.

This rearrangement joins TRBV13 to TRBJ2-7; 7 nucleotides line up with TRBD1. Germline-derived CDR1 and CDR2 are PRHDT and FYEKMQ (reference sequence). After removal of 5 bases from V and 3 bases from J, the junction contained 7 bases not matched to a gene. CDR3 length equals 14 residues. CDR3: CASSKQTGRYEQYF. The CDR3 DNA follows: TGTGCCAGCAGCAAACAGACAGGGCGCTACGAGCAGTACTTC.

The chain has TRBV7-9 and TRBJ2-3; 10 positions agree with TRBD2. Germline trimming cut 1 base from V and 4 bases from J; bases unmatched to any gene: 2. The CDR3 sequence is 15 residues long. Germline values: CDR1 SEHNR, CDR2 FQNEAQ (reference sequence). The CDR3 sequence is CASSLVLAGSDTQYF. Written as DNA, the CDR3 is TGTGCCAGCAGCTTAGTACTAGCGGGGTCAGATACGCAGTATTTT.

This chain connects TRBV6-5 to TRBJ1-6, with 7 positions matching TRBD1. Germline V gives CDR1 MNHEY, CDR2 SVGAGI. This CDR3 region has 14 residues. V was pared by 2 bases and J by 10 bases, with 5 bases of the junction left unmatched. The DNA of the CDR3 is TGTGCCAGCAGTTACAGACAGGGCGGCTCACCCCTCCACTTT. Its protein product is CASSYRQGGSPLHF.

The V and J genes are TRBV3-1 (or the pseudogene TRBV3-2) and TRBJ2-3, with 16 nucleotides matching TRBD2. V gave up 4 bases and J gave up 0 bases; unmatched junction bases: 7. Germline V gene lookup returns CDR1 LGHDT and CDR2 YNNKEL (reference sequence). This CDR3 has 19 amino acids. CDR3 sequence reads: CASSLPGLAGGSSTDTQYF. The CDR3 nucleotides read TGTGCCAGCAGCCTGCCGGGACTAGCGGGGGGGTCTAGCACAGATACGCAGTATTTT.

This chain's CDR3 is CASSEGGRRYF. Written as DNA, the CDR3 is TGTGCCAGTAGCGAGGGAGGGAGGCGGTATTTT. The chain employs TRBV19 and TRBJ2-3; the match to TRBD2 covers 7 bases. The CDR3 covers 11 residues. V was clipped by 6 bases and J by 14 bases; unmatched bases: 8. CDR1 and CDR2 (germline): LNHDA, SQIVND (reference sequence).

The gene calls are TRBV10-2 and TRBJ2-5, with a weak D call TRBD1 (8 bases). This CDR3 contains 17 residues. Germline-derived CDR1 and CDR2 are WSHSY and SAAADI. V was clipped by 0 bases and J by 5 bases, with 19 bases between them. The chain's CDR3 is CASSESGFRGREETQYF. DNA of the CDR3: TGCGCCAGCAGTGAGTCGGGTTTCAGGGGGCGGGAGGAGACCCAGTACTTC.